What follows are 5 T cell receptor beta chains derived from one specimen sequenced in a study of blood T cells in healthy people across ages. A J-beta primer mix and a sample-barcoded 5' primer were used in a second PCR of about 7 to 12 cycles. One entry per CDR3 protein, called by TCRdb with MiXCR from the 5' RACE reads. The sample lists 1 million or so distinct CDR3 sequences, more than 35% occurring once. Sequences were obtained from blood. These receptors were taken from a woman in her fifties or sixties in good health.

The chain employs TRBV28 and TRBJ1-3; no clear D. In germline, CDR1 is MDHEN, CDR2 SYDVKM. The CDR3 sequence is 14 residues long. V gave up 2 bases and J gave up 4 bases, with 9 bases separating them. In DNA form, the CDR3 reads TGTGCCAGCAGTTTAGCACGGCCGGGAAACACCATATATTTT. Translation: CASSLARPGNTIYF.

This sequence joins TRBV3-1 and TRBJ2-2; TRBD2 matches 8 bases. The CDR3 is 16 residues long. The V and J ends lost 1 base and 2 bases, in that order; junction bases with no gene match: 3. The germline V gene has CDR1 LGHDT and CDR2 YNNKEL (reference sequence). CDR3 protein: CASSQGLAGNTGELFF. The CDR3 DNA is TGTGCCAGCAGCCAAGGGCTAGCGGGTAACACCGGGGAGCTGTTTTTT.

Details on this clonotype: One junction end does not reproduce the germline sequence, and a read error may be involved. This rearrangement joins TRBV15 to TRBJ2-3; no clear D gene. Germline CDR1 LNHNV, CDR2 YYDKDF (reference sequence). The length of the CDR3 is 17 residues. Here the CDR3 DNA reads TGTGCCACTAAAGACCCGTACGTGGGCGAGTACACAGATGCGCAGTATTTT. This encodes CATKDPYVGEYTDAQYF.

This clonotype was seen more than once but under ten times. The chain carries TRBV20-1 and TRBJ2-3, with D perhaps matching TRBD2 (6 bases). CDR1 is DFQATT, CDR2 SNEGSKA, per germline (reference sequence). Between the trimmed V and J ends, which lost 3 bases and 0 bases, there was a span of 10 bases. This CDR3 is 14 amino acids long. The CDR3 DNA follows: TGCAGTGCTAGCCGGGACTTTAGCACAGATACGCAGTATTTT. It codes for CSASRDFSTDTQYF.

The rearrangement links TRBV9 to TRBJ1-1, with a tentative D call TRBD1 (6 bases). CDR1 SGDLS and CDR2 YYNGEE come from the germline V gene. V was cut by 4 bases and J by 1 base, with 14 bases left in between. The CDR3 is made up of 15 amino acids. The CDR3 is CASSTGAGRNTEAFF. CDR3 DNA: TGTGCCAGCAGCACGGGGGCAGGTAGGAACACTGAAGCTTTCTTT.